This note documents a single T cell receptor (beta chain) sequence. PCR was performed using 60 Vbeta and 13 Jbeta primers. TCRdb's table, derived via immunoSEQ multiplex PCR, lists solely in-frame clones and lacks some. The sample includes about 120,000 clones, roughly 80% of them seen just once. The data originate from a study of cytomegalovirus exposure and HLA in healthy donors. Unmatched junction bases numbered 10, after V lost 0 bases and J lost 5 bases. Germline values: CDR1 SGDLS, CDR2 YYNGEE. The length of the CDR3 is 16 residues. The TCR originated in a man younger than 45 in good health and CMV-seropositive. The gene calls are TRBV9 and TRBJ2-5; 7 nucleotides line up with TRBD2. Sequencing was performed on PBMCs. The CDR3 spells CASSVAGAGDVETQYF. The CDR3 bases are TGTGCCAGCAGCGTAGCCGGGGCGGGGGACGTGGAGACCCAGTACTTC.